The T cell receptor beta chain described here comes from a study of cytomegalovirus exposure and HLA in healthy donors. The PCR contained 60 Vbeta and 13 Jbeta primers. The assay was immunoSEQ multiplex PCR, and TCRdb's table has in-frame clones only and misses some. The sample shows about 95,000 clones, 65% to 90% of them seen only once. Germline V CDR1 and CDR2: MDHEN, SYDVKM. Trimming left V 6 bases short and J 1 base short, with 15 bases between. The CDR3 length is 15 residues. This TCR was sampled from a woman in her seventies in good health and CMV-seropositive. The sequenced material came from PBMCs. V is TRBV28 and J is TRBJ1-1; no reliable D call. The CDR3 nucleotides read TGTGCCAGCAGGGGTCAGGAAGGGAGGAACACTGAAGCTTTCTTT. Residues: CASRGQEGRNTEAFF.